This T cell receptor (beta chain) is drawn from a study of blood T cell repertoires in COVID-19. As for the study in general: Sites in the United States, Italy and Spain provided acute and convalescent COVID-19 samples. Sources were T cells, B-cell-depleted T cells, or PBMCs; the material itself was cDNA or gDNA.

This clone was seen a handful of times. J gave up 2 bases and V 0 bases, and 3 bases lay outside the gene matches. CDR3 length equals 16 residues. Germline V gene lookup returns CDR1 MNHEY and CDR2 SVGEGT. As handled by the study authors: The authors estimated nucleated cell counts from reference gene primer amplification. The protocol was immunoSEQ multiplex PCR, while the TCRdb copy is restricted to in-frame clones and leaves out a portion. V, J and clone size reflect that table, while D and trimming were determined from the DNA. The data contain roughly 250,000 clones, 70% to 90% of them singletons.

Sample: peripheral blood. The source is a woman aged 55-69 years with active or convalescent COVID-19. J is TRBJ2-1 and V is TRBV6-2 or TRBV6-3, with 8 nucleotides matching TRBD2. CDR3 nucleotides: TGTGCCAGCAGTTACTCGGCGGGGGGAACCTACAATGAGCAGTTCTTC. As protein: CASSYSAGGTYNEQFF.